The 22 T cell receptor beta chains below come from one sample, sequenced in a study of preoperative IRX-2 immunotherapy in early breast cancer. Method: immunoSEQ multiplex PCR; TCRdb's copy keeps in-frame clones and lacks some. The table includes tens of thousands of clones, roughly 96% detected once. Treatment defined: preoperative locoregional IRX-2 cytokine immunotherapy. The material sequenced was tumor tissue, taken after IRX-2 immunotherapy. These receptors originate from a human donor with breast cancer.

The chain is built from TRBV6-1 and TRBJ1-1, with D hard to call. The ends were cut back, 5 bases at V and 5 bases at J, with 18 bases in the middle. The CDR3 sequence is 15 residues long. CDR1 is MNHNS, CDR2 SASEGT, per germline. Here the CDR3 reads CASSLLGPGYTEAFF. The CDR3 bases are TGTGCCAGCAGTCTCTTGGGCCCTGGTTATACTGAAGCTTTCTTT.

V and J are TRBV4-1 and TRBJ1-5; maybe TRBD1 (6 bases). Germline V lookup: CDR1 MGHRA, CDR2 YSYEKL. The V end lost 4 bases, the J end lost 5 bases, and 12 bases lay between the germline ends. This CDR3 contains 14 residues. CDR3 sequence: CASSPRTADQPQHF. As DNA, the CDR3 is TGCGCCAGCAGCCCCCGGACAGCCGATCAGCCCCAGCATTTT.

The rearrangement uses TRBV29-1 and TRBJ1-5; D is unclear. CDR1 SQVTM and CDR2 ANQGSEA come from the germline V gene. The CDR3 runs to 12 residues. Between the trimmed V and J ends, which lost 4 bases and 4 bases, there was a span of 8 bases. Written as DNA, the CDR3 is TGCAGCGTTGCCTCTCTAAATCAGCCCCAGCATTTT. This codes for CSVASLNQPQHF.

The V call is TRBV9, the J call TRBJ1-2; weak D call: TRBD1 (5 bases). The germline CDR1 and CDR2 sequences are SGDLS and YYNGEE. The CDR3 has 21 amino acids. V lost 2 bases, J lost 5 bases, and 34 bases lay in between. The DNA for the CDR3 is TGTGCCAGCAGCGTGGATTTCCAGCATAGAGGGACCGCTCAGTGGGAGTATGGCTACACCTTC. This gives the protein CASSVDFQHRGTAQWEYGYTF.

This CDR3 is CASSLQEAGAKNIQYF. CDR3 in DNA: TGTGCCAGCAGCTTACAGGAAGCGGGGGCCAAAAACATTCAGTACTTC. The chain combines TRBV7-2 with TRBJ2-4; 7 bases match TRBD2. The length of the CDR3 is 16 residues. Germline CDR1 and CDR2: SGHTA and FQGNSA. Losses at the gene ends were 2 bases for V and 1 base for J; bases not matched to a gene: 5. The full variable domain, in which reference TRBV7-2 and TRBJ2-4 provide the parts outside the CDR3, is GAGVSQSPSNKVTEKGKDVELRCDPISGHTALYWYRQSLGQGLEFLIYFQGNSAPDKSGLPSDRFSAERTGGSVSTLTIQRTQQEDSAVYLCASSLQEAGAKNIQYFGAGTRLSVL.

In this sample, this clone turned up once. The V and J genes are TRBV27 and TRBJ1-2; D is unclear. The V end was cut by 5 bases, the J end by 2 bases, with 12 bases between. The CDR3 has 14 residues. Germline values: CDR1 MNHEY, CDR2 SMNVEV (reference sequence). The CDR3 sequence is CASSPGAANYGYTF. DNA of the CDR3: TGTGCCAGCAGTCCCGGAGCTGCGAACTATGGCTACACCTTC.

This clone has a single count. The genes are TRBV9 and TRBJ2-1, with D perhaps matching TRBD1 or TRBD2 (5 bases each). The germline CDR1 and CDR2 sequences are SGDLS and YYNGEE. The CDR3 totals 15 residues. The V and J ends lost 3 bases and 3 bases respectively, with 13 bases between them. CDR3 DNA sequence: TGTGCCAGCAGCGGGCGCCGTGGGGGCTACAATGAGCAGTTCTTC. Protein sequence: CASSGRRGGYNEQFF.

The chain combines TRBV6-5 with TRBJ2-7, with 10 bases identical to TRBD2. V was clipped by 0 bases and J by 6 bases; unmatched bases: 5. Germline V gene lookup returns CDR1 MNHEY and CDR2 SVGAGI. This CDR3 is built from 15 residues. The CDR3 sequence is CASSYSGTSVGEQYF. The CDR3 DNA follows: TGTGCCAGCAGTTACTCAGGGACTAGCGTCGGCGAGCAGTACTTC.

V gene TRBV7-2 combines with J gene TRBJ2-1; the D is unclear. Per germline, CDR1 SGHTA and CDR2 FQGNSA. This CDR3 contains 11 residues. The V end was cut by 0 bases, the J end by 9 bases, with 3 bases between. The CDR3: CASSLAVEQFF. For the CDR3, the DNA is TGTGCCAGCAGCTTAGCGGTTGAGCAGTTCTTC.

The CDR3 region is CAYGEMGGTDTQYF. The CDR3 DNA is TGTGCCTACGGGGAGATGGGCGGCACAGATACGCAGTATTTT. The chain joins TRBV6-6 to TRBJ2-3; the D gene is possibly TRBD2 (5 bases). The germline V gene encodes CDR1 MNHNY and CDR2 SVGAGI (reference sequence). V was trimmed by 11 bases and J by 1 base, leaving 16 bases between them. The CDR3 loop spans 14 amino acids.

V gene TRBV4-3 combines with J gene TRBJ1-5; D not certain. V lost 0 bases, J lost 8 bases, and 8 bases lay in between. The CDR3 is 13 residues long. Germline V gives CDR1 LGHNA, CDR2 YSLEER. The CDR3 DNA follows: TGCGCCAGCAGCCAAGAAGGTGGGGAGCCCCAGCATTTT. It yields the protein CASSQEGGEPQHF.

The CDR3 region is CASSRGHLDYGYTF. The CDR3 DNA reads as TGTGCCAGCAGCCGAGGACACTTGGACTATGGCTACACCTTC. This chain connects TRBV6-5 to TRBJ1-2; D is possibly TRBD1 (5 bases). Germline V gene lookup returns CDR1 MNHEY and CDR2 SVGAGI. Trimming stripped 6 bases from V and 3 bases from J, with 14 bases between. This CDR3 contains 14 residues.

The chain recombines TRBV14 with TRBJ2-5, with 7 positions matching TRBD1. Germline-derived CDR1 and CDR2 are SGHDN and FVKESK. This CDR3 is 16 amino acids long. Unmatched junction bases numbered 13, after V lost 4 bases and J lost 5 bases. CDR3 bases: TGTGCCAGCAGCCGTCTCCGACAGGGCTTGAGCGAGACCCAGTACTTC. Protein product: CASSRLRQGLSETQYF.

This sequence joins TRBV7-9 and TRBJ2-2, with TRBD2 matching 9 bases. The CDR3 length is 16 residues. J lost 5 bases, V lost 3 bases, and 7 bases had no gene match. Germline V lookup: CDR1 SEHNR, CDR2 FQNEAQ (reference sequence). The CDR3 loop reads CASSFASSGVTGELFF. The CDR3 DNA reads as TGTGCCAGCAGCTTCGCGTCTAGCGGGGTGACCGGGGAGCTGTTTTTT.

The chain links TRBV11-2 to TRBJ1-1, with a weak D call TRBD1 (6 bases). V was shortened by 0 bases and J by 11 bases, with 13 bases between the two germline ends. This CDR3 region has 13 residues. Germline CDR1 is SGHAT and CDR2 is FQNNGV. The CDR3 sequence: CASSLDGGGLAFF. CDR3 sequence (DNA): TGTGCCAGCAGCTTAGACGGGGGGGGGCTTGCTTTCTTT. Variable domain in full (rest from reference TRBV11-2 and TRBJ1-1): EAGVAQSPRYKIIEKRQSVAFWCNPISGHATLYWYQQILGQGPKLLIQFQNNGVVDDSQLPKDRFSAERLKGVDSTLKIQPAKLEDSAVYLCASSLDGGGLAFFGQGTRLTVV.

The V gene is TRBV18, the J gene TRBJ2-5, with 7 nucleotides matching TRBD1. The germline gives CDR1 KGHSH, CDR2 LQKENI. There are 16 residues in the CDR3. V lost 4 bases to trimming and J lost 0 bases; unmatched junction nucleotides: 8. Here the CDR3 DNA reads TGTGCCAGCTCACACTCGGGACAGTCATACCAAGAGACCCAGTACTTC. It codes for CASSHSGQSYQETQYF.

The V gene is TRBV5-4, the J gene TRBJ2-5; D may be TRBD2 (5 bases). Trimming removed 4 bases from V and 2 bases from J, with 15 bases in between. Germline lookup yields CDR1 SGHNT and CDR2 YYREEE (reference sequence). This CDR3 contains 15 residues. The CDR3 DNA reads TGTGCCAGCAGCCCCCCCGGGAACGAACAAGAGACCCAGTACTTC. It yields the protein CASSPPGNEQETQYF.

This rearrangement joins TRBV11-1 to TRBJ1-6; unclear D gene. This CDR3 is built from 12 residues. Trimming shortened V by 4 bases and J by 8 bases, and 6 bases separated the two germline ends. Germline V gene sequence: CDR1 SGHAT, CDR2 FQDESV (reference sequence). CDR3 loop: CASSWVDSPLHF. The DNA of the CDR3 is TGTGCCAGCAGCTGGGTGGATTCACCCCTCCACTTT.

V usage is TRBV6-6 and J usage is TRBJ1-2, with D possibly being TRBD1 (6 bases). This CDR3 spans 15 amino acids. Deletions cut 0 bases from V and 4 bases from J, with 12 bases between. CDR1 is MNHNY and CDR2 is SVGAGI in the germline V gene (reference sequence). The CDR3 DNA sequence: TGTGCCAGCAGTTACTCGGACAGCGCGACCTATGGCTACACCTTC. It codes for CASSYSDSATYGYTF.

The V gene is TRBV7-9, the J gene TRBJ2-1; perhaps TRBD1 as D (6 bases). This CDR3 comprises 14 residues. The ends were cut back, 1 base at V and 6 bases at J, with 10 bases in the middle. The germline CDR1 and CDR2 sequences are SEHNR and FQNEAQ (reference sequence). The CDR3 DNA reads TGTGCCAGCAGCTTAGAAGGGGGAATCAATGAGCAGTTCTTC. Translation gives CASSLEGGINEQFF.

This clone was detected only once. V gene TRBV19 combines with J gene TRBJ2-3; D unclear. Germline CDR1 is LNHDA and CDR2 is SQIVND (reference sequence). Trimming stripped 7 bases from V and 1 base from J, with 6 bases between. The CDR3 extends over 12 amino acids. DNA for the CDR3: TGTGCCAGTATTGGGGGCACAGATACGCAGTATTTT. Translation gives CASIGGTDTQYF.

This clone was found once. The chain is built from TRBV27 and TRBJ2-1, with D perhaps matching TRBD1 (6 bases). This CDR3 has 15 residues. The V end lost 6 bases, the J end lost 2 bases, and 14 bases lay between the germline ends. Germline values: CDR1 MNHEY, CDR2 SMNVEV (reference sequence). The CDR3 DNA is TGTGCCAGCAGACCCGGGACAACAACCTACAATGAGCAGTTCTTC. It codes for CASRPGTTTYNEQFF.